The text below deals with one T cell receptor beta chain. Only a few counts were recorded for this clone. Its antigen is unknown. Per-base qualities were not stored, and no clone one base away is much larger. This sample is part of a study of CD8+ T cells in alopecia areata listed by TCRdb under 2018. Regarding the research as a whole: Treated patients were enrolled in an open-label pilot trial of oral tofacitinib at 5 to 10 mg twice daily for moderate-to-severe alopecia areata. Tofacitinib was administered for 6 to 18 months, and 6 months of follow-up off drug were then conducted to assess delayed response and recurrence. The study used high-throughput TCRbeta sequencing to examine T cell clonal expansion in alopecia areata, in both the C3H/HeJ mouse model and human patients. On the human side, TCRbeta sequencing was run on scalp tissue and on sorted CD4+ and CD8+ peripheral blood T cells from healthy controls and from alopecia areata patients with either patchy or totalis/universalis disease. Tofacitinib-treated patients had biopsies at baseline and at 4 and 24 weeks of treatment, with a later scalp biopsy in several patients. Scalp clonality was compared among normal scalp (n=4), patchy alopecia areata scalp (n=8), and alopecia totalis/universalis scalp (n=8). The RNA source kit depended on sample type: the PAXgene miRNA kit for fixed scalp, the miRNeasy kit for PBMCs, and the RNeasy kit for mouse skin. TCRbeta CDR3 regions were amplified by immunoSEQ multiplex PCR with 35 Vbeta forward and 13 Jbeta reverse primers. What the study reported, not specific to this receptor: Shared TCR sequences between patients were less evident than in mice, which may be partly attributable to HLA diversity in the patient population. Lesional scalp, especially in alopecia totalis/universalis, showed higher clonality and more expanded CD8+ clones than normal scalp, suggesting antigenic drive. Unlike mouse skin, where gammadelta T cells dominate, normal human skin contains resident alphabeta T cells that get sequenced too, which complicates analysis of the scalp TCR repertoire.

The germline V gene gives CDR1 as MDHEN and CDR2 as SYDVKM. The CDR3 goes from the cysteine to the phenylalanine over 12 residues. Only the CDR3 portion is preserved as DNA: 36 bases, with reading frame beginning at the first base. V lost 4 bases and J lost 3 bases; the stretch between them is 6 bases long. The time point label here, explained by the study, means: baseline before oral tofacitinib. From alopecia areata patients, peripheral blood was collected along with lesional scalp punch biopsies. PBMCs were separated by density centrifugation and stained for CD3, CD4 and CD8, after which CD4+ and CD8+ T cells were sorted on a FACSAria. Library creation used the immunoSEQ multiplex PCR assay. RNA was extracted from all samples and reverse transcribed into cDNA as template for TCR sequencing. First-strand cDNA was synthesized using SuperScript III with a 2:1 mix of oligo-dT and random hexamers. A synthetic immune receptor repertoire was used to measure amplification bias, and any remaining bias was corrected computationally. As for the authors' bioinformatics: Raw reads were preprocessed to remove errors, and CDR3 was defined according to IMGT conventions as the region from the conserved cysteine to phenylalanine. Clonality was calculated as 1 minus Shannon entropy normalized by log2 of the number of productive unique TCRs. Scalp TCRbeta sequences were cross-referenced with sorted blood CD4 and CD8 repertoires so that the CD4 or CD8 identity of scalp clones could be inferred. In its TCRdb copy, this immuneACCESS table keeps in-frame sequences only and misses some clones. Where compared with another copy, unresolved V genes explain less than half of these, and the others have no known cause. V, J and clone size were drawn from that table, and D and trimming were deduced from the DNA. In this sample the table shows about 130,000 clones, around 60% of which occur a single time. Roughly 4.3% of the sample is taken by the ten largest.

This receptor was obtained from a human donor with alopecia areata. The sequence is built from TRBV28 and TRBJ1-1; a confident D gene designation cannot be given. The material sequenced was CD4+ T cells sorted from blood, taken at week 0. The CDR3 reads CASSSPYTEAFF. The nucleotides read TGTGCCAGCAGTTCCCCGTACACTGAAGCTTTCTTT.